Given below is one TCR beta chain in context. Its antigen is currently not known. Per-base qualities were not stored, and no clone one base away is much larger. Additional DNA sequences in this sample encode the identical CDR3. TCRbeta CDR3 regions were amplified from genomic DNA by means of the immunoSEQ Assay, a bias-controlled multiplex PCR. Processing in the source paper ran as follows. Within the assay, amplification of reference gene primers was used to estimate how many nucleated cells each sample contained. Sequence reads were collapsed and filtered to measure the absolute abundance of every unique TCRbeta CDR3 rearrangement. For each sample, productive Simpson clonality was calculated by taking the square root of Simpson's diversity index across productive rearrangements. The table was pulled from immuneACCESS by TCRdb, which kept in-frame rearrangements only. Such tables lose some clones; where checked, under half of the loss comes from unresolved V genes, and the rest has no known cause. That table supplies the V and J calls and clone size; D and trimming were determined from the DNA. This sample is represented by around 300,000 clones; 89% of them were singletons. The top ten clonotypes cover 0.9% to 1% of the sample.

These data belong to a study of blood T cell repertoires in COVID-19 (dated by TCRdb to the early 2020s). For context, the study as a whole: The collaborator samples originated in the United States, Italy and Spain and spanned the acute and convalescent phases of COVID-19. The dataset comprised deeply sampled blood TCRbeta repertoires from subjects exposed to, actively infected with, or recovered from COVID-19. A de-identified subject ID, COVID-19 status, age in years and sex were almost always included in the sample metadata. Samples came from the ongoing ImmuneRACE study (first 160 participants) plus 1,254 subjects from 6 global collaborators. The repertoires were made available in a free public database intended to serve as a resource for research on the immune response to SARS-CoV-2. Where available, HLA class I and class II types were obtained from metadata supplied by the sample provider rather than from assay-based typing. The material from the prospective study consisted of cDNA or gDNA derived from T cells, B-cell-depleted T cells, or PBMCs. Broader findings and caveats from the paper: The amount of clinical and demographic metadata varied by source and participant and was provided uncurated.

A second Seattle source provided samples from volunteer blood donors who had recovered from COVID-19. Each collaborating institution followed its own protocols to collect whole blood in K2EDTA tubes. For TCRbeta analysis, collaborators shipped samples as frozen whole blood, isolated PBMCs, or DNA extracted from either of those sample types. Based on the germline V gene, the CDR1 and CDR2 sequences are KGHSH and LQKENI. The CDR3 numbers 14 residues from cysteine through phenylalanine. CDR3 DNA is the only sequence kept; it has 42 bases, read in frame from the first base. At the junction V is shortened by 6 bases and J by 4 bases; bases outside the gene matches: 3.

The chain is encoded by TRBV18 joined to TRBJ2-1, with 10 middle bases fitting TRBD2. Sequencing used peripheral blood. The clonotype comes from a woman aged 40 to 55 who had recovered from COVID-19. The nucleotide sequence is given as TGTGCCAGCTCGCCGACTAGCGGGTACAATGAGCAGTTCTTC. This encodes CASSPTSGYNEQFF.